This TCR beta chain stems from a study of OX40 agonist ivuxolimab in advanced cancers. Some background on the complete study: Ivuxolimab was an agonistic, fully human IgG2 monoclonal antibody directed against OX40 (CD134), a costimulatory receptor. Intravenous ivuxolimab was administered to patients every 2 weeks at six dose levels: 0.01, 0.1, 0.3, 1.5, 3 and 10 mg/kg. Of the approximately 54 dose-escalation patients, hepatocellular carcinoma was present in approximately 20, melanoma in roughly 15, renal cell carcinoma in 9 and head and neck cancer in 9. In the dose-escalation cohort, 82.7% of patients were male, and the mean age was approximately 60 years, with a range of roughly 20 to 79. Patients were allowed to have had prior anti-PD-1, anti-PD-L1 or anti-CTLA-4 therapy, and 40% to 45% of the dose-escalation patients had been treated with checkpoint inhibitors. Three dose-escalation patients achieved partial responses, one with hepatocellular carcinoma and two with cutaneous melanoma. The purpose of peripheral TCRbeta sequencing was to test whether ivuxolimab changed TCR sequence diversity and led to clonal T-cell expansion. The paper reports the monotherapy dose-escalation portion (N of about 52 patients) of the phase I ivuxolimab trial.

Patients with autoimmune disease history or receiving systemic immunosuppression were excluded from the trial. Peripheral blood for TCR sequencing was collected from all dose cohorts at baseline, on cycle 4 day 1, and on cycle 7 day 1. Samples were obtained from an open-label, multicenter, first-in-human phase I dose-escalation trial of ivuxolimab. The trial enrolled adults with locally advanced or metastatic head and neck squamous cell, hepatocellular, melanoma or renal cell carcinoma. Before TCR sequencing, CD4+ T cells and CD8+ T cells from peripheral blood were sorted into separate populations. Remarks on this clone: Its antigen has not been determined. No base-level quality is on record; no much larger clone is a single base apart.

For sequencing of the TCRbeta CDR3 region, genomic DNA was extracted from the sorted cells. The immunoSEQ Assay was used for sequencing of TCRbeta CDR3 regions. TCRdb provides this immuneACCESS table in a form limited to in-frame rearrangements. Some clones are lacking; in checked studies, under half of them reflect an unresolved V gene, and why the rest are absent is not known. Counted in this sample were roughly 90,000 clones; around 94% of them appeared once. The top ten clones comprise 2% to 3% of the sample. The CDR3 contains 11 residues, cysteine and phenylalanine counted. The only DNA kept is the CDR3, 33 bases in frame from the first base. Trimming removed 4 bases from V and 2 bases from J, leaving 4 bases between the germline ends. CDR1 and CDR2 are read off the germline V gene as SQVTM and ANQGSEA. The investigation overall reported the following: The antigen specificity of the peripheral T cells that underwent clonal expansion was not determined. In partial responders in the 0.1-3.0 mg/kg groups, normalized peripheral clonal expansion was found to be among the lowest, especially among CD8+ T cells. On average, CD8+ T cells showed more expanded clones than CD4+ T cells after ivuxolimab. At doses from 0.1 to 3.0 mg/kg, clonal expansion was seen in both CD4+ and CD8+ blood T cells between baseline and week 6. Low levels of normalized T-cell clonal expansion were also shown by some nonresponding patients.

This material consisted of CD4+ or CD8+ T cells sorted from blood, taken in a trial of the OX40 agonist ivuxolimab. The TCR comes from an adult with an advanced solid tumor such as melanoma, head and neck, liver or kidney cancer. The chain is encoded by TRBV29-1 joined to TRBJ2-3, with the identity of the D gene unclear. The DNA reads TGCAGCGTTGGGGACACAGATACGCAGTATTTT. It codes for CSVGDTDTQYF.